Below, 27 T cell receptor beta chains from the same sample are listed, as sequenced in a study of T cells after yellow fever vaccination. MiXCR was run by TCRdb on the 5' RACE reads, yielding one entry per CDR3 protein. There are 550,000 or so distinct CDR3 sequences in the sample; 15% to 20% occur only once, and about 13% lies in the top ten. Sequenced material: PBMCs, taken 15 days after the yellow fever booster vaccination. Every receptor here comes from a man in his thirties or forties who received the YFV17D yellow fever vaccine.

The table lists this clonotype with a few counts. The chain joins TRBV19 to TRBJ1-5; 10 bases agree with TRBD1. CDR1 is LNHDA, CDR2 SQIVND, per germline (reference sequence). CDR3 size: 16 residues. V gave up 3 bases and J gave up 1 base; unmatched junction bases: 3. The CDR3 loop is CASSMEGQGSNQPQHF. CDR3 coding DNA: TGTGCCAGTAGTATGGAGGGACAGGGGAGCAATCAGCCCCAGCATTTT.

The chain recombines TRBV10-3 with TRBJ2-2; D unresolved. From germline, CDR1 is ENHRY and CDR2 SYGVKD. Trimming took off 11 bases at V and 6 bases at J, with 22 bases between the two ends. The CDR3 is made up of 15 amino acids. CDR3 bases: TGTGCCGTCGCCTCTCTTCTAGGTGGAGCCGGGGAGCTGTTTTTT. Protein: CAVASLLGGAGELFF.

V is TRBV28 and J is TRBJ2-7, with TRBD1 as a possible D gene (6 bases). The CDR3 contains 17 residues. Per germline, CDR1 MDHEN and CDR2 SYDVKM. V was trimmed by 4 bases and J by 5 bases, leaving 24 bases between them. CDR3 region: CASSSDFSVQGSNEQYF. The DNA of the CDR3 is TGTGCCAGCAGTTCCGACTTTTCTGTTCAGGGGAGCAACGAGCAGTACTTC.

This clonotype turned up a few times. V usage is TRBV16 and J usage is TRBJ2-4, with D perhaps matching TRBD2 (5 bases). V was shortened by 6 bases and J by 7 bases, with 16 bases between the two germline ends. This CDR3 comprises 14 residues. Germline CDR1 KGHSY, CDR2 FQNENV. The CDR3 spells CASSPTGSRNIQYF. As DNA, the CDR3 is TGTGCCAGCAGTCCTACGGGGTCCAGGAACATTCAGTACTTC.

This clonotype was seen more than once but under ten times. This chain joins TRBV7-9 and TRBJ1-1; D not resolved. Trimming took 6 bases from V and 7 from J, leaving 12 bases between them. Per germline, CDR1 SEHNR and CDR2 FQNEAQ (reference sequence). The CDR3 spans 12 residues. CDR3 amino acids: CASRPPGSEAFF. CDR3 nucleotides: TGTGCCAGCAGGCCCCCGGGAAGTGAAGCTTTCTTT.

The gene calls are TRBV5-4 and TRBJ2-2; 13 nucleotides agree with TRBD2. Trimming cost V 2 bases and J 6 bases; bases outside gene matches: 7. The CDR3 sequence is 17 residues long. Germline values: CDR1 SGHNT, CDR2 YYREEE (reference sequence). Here the CDR3 DNA reads TGTGCCAGCAGCTTCGGCGGACTAGCGGGAGTCGCCGGGGAGCTGTTTTTT. Translation: CASSFGGLAGVAGELFF.

The V and J genes are TRBV9 and TRBJ2-5, with D possibly TRBD2 on 5 matching bases. The CDR3 extends over 16 amino acids. Germline V gives CDR1 SGDLS, CDR2 YYNGEE. Trimming shortened V by 4 bases and J by 6 bases, and 22 bases separated the two germline ends. The CDR3 loop is CASSPRGEGALKTQYF. CDR3 nucleotides: TGTGCCAGCAGCCCCCGAGGAGAGGGAGCCCTGAAGACCCAGTACTTC.

The genes are TRBV29-1 and TRBJ1-1, with D uncertain. V lost 5 bases to trimming and J lost 7 bases, with 11 bases between them. The CDR3 loop spans 11 amino acids. In germline, CDR1 is SQVTM, CDR2 ANQGSEA. The chain's CDR3 is CSVSREVEAFF. CDR3 DNA: TGCAGCGTTTCTAGGGAGGTTGAAGCTTTCTTT.

V and J are TRBV10-3 and TRBJ2-2, with unresolved D. The germline V gene encodes CDR1 ENHRY and CDR2 SYGVKD. The V end was cut by 4 bases, the J end by 6 bases, with 9 bases between. The CDR3 has 13 amino acids. The CDR3 protein is CAISGGGAGELFF. CDR3 DNA: TGTGCCATCAGTGGAGGTGGGGCCGGGGAGCTGTTTTTT.

V gene TRBV28 combines with J gene TRBJ1-4; 7 bases align to TRBD1. With V trimmed by 5 bases and J by 7 bases, 10 bases remained unmatched. The CDR3 totals 15 residues. Germline CDR1 is MDHEN and CDR2 is SYDVKM. CDR3 nucleotide sequence: TGTGCCAGCAGTCCGCGACAGGGCTGGGGTGAAAAACTGTTTTTT. Translation gives CASSPRQGWGEKLFF. The full variable domain, rest sourced from reference TRBV28 and TRBJ1-4, is DVKVTQSSRYLVKRTGEKVFLECVQDMDHENMFWYRQDPGLGLRLIYFSYDVKMKEKGDIPEGYSVSREKKERFSLILESASTNQTSMYLCASSPRQGWGEKLFFGSGTQLSVL.

This clonotype was observed a few times. The chain recombines TRBV12-3 or TRBV12-4 with TRBJ2-1; TRBD2 matches 13 bases. The CDR3 consists of 15 residues. Germline trimming cut 7 bases from V and 6 bases from J; bases unmatched to any gene: 6. CDR3 in DNA: TGTGCCAGCAACCGGGGACTAGCGGGATCCAATGAGCAGTTCTTC. Encoded protein: CASNRGLAGSNEQFF.

This rearrangement joins TRBV20-1 to TRBJ2-3, with D possibly matching TRBD1 (6 bases). Germline CDR1 DFQATT, CDR2 SNEGSKA (reference sequence). Trimming stripped 2 bases from V and 1 base from J, with 7 bases between. The CDR3 runs 13 residues. The CDR3 protein is CSARRTGTDTQYF. The CDR3, as DNA: TGCAGTGCTAGACGGACAGGCACAGATACGCAGTATTTT.

The chain employs TRBV7-9 and TRBJ2-7, with TRBD2 identical over 8 bases. J gave up 2 bases and V 7 bases, and 7 bases lay outside the gene matches. The germline gives CDR1 SEHNR, CDR2 FQNEAQ (reference sequence). CDR3 length: 14 amino acids. CDR3 nucleotides: TGTGCCAGCATGATACTAGCGGTCCCCTACGAGCAGTACTTC. Amino acid sequence: CASMILAVPYEQYF.

V gene TRBV12-3 or TRBV12-4 combines with J gene TRBJ2-7, with D perhaps TRBD2 (5 bases). V lost 0 bases, J lost 3 bases, and 15 bases lay in between. The length of the CDR3 is 16 residues. The CDR3 reads CASSLAEKRVRYEQYF. The CDR3 DNA is TGTGCCAGCAGTTTAGCAGAAAAGAGGGTTCGCTACGAGCAGTACTTC.

For this clonotype: Germline is not matched at one junction end, which may reflect a read error. This chain's CDR3 is CASSSRIRTDSQYF. As DNA, the CDR3 is TGCGCCAGCAGCTCTCGGATTCGCACAGATTCGCAGTATTTT. The rearrangement links TRBV5-1 to TRBJ2-3; D ambiguous. CDR1 and CDR2 (germline): SGHRS, YFSETQ. The CDR3 consists of 14 residues.

Ten or more counts support this clonotype. V gene TRBV25-1 combines with J gene TRBJ2-7; 9 positions match TRBD1. From germline, CDR1 is MGHDK and CDR2 SYGVNS. CDR3 length equals 14 residues. Germline trimming cut 4 bases from V and 7 bases from J; bases unmatched to any gene: 8. CDR3: CASSAGTGYLEQYF. The CDR3 nucleotides are TGTGCCAGCAGTGCCGGGACAGGGTATTTAGAGCAGTACTTC.

The J gene is TRBJ2-3, the V gene TRBV7-9; D is unclear. CDR1 and CDR2 (germline): SEHNR, FQNEAQ (reference sequence). The CDR3 is 12 residues long. V lost 5 bases and J lost 6, with 9 bases in between. The CDR3 DNA follows: TGTGCCAGCAGCCCCTTCGAGGATACGCAGTATTTT. Translated: CASSPFEDTQYF.

This clonotype came up a few times. The chain has TRBV20-1 and TRBJ1-3, with 8 bases matching TRBD1. This CDR3 contains 16 residues. V lost 0 bases to trimming and J lost 0 bases; unmatched junction nucleotides: 4. Germline V gene sequence: CDR1 DFQATT, CDR2 SNEGSKA (reference sequence). The CDR3 sequence: CSARDGGQVSGNTIYF. The CDR3 coding sequence is TGCAGTGCTAGAGATGGGGGACAGGTCTCTGGAAACACCATATATTTT.

This clonotype was counted many times. The chain links TRBV29-1 to TRBJ2-7; D perhaps matches TRBD2 (5 bases). V dropped 5 bases and J dropped 0 bases, with 11 bases sitting between them. CDR3 length: 13 residues. Germline CDR1 is SQVTM and CDR2 is ANQGSEA. The CDR3 spells CSVRGQSSYEQYF. The DNA for the CDR3 is TGCAGCGTTCGGGGTCAGAGCTCCTACGAGCAGTACTTC.

The chain employs TRBV5-1 and TRBJ2-1; a weak D match, TRBD1 (6 bases). The V gene's germline CDR1 is SGHRS and CDR2 YFSETQ. There are 14 residues in the CDR3. Trimming took 6 bases from V and 9 from J, leaving 19 bases between them. The DNA for the CDR3 is TGCGCCAGCACTTTTCCGGGGAAAGGGGGTGAGCAGTTCTTC. It yields the protein CASTFPGKGGEQFF.

The rearrangement links TRBV6-5 to TRBJ2-7; no definite D call. V lost 4 bases and J 2 bases, leaving 9 bases between the germline ends. The CDR3 spans 13 residues. Germline V gene lookup returns CDR1 MNHEY and CDR2 SVGAGI. This CDR3 is CASSSGYTYEQYF. The CDR3 DNA follows: TGTGCCAGCAGTTCAGGTTATACCTACGAGCAGTACTTC.

V is TRBV7-7 and J is TRBJ2-5, with D perhaps matching TRBD1 (6 bases). Germline V gene lookup returns CDR1 SSHAT and CDR2 FNYEAQ (reference sequence). V was shortened by 1 base and J by 4 bases, with 13 bases between the two germline ends. The CDR3 has 15 amino acids. The CDR3 nucleotides read TGTGCCAGCAGCTTAGGATTGGGGGCAGGAGAGACCCAGTACTTC. The encoded protein is CASSLGLGAGETQYF.

Only a few counts were recorded for this clonotype. The rearrangement joins TRBV7-2 to TRBJ2-1, with 7 bases aligning to TRBD2. V dropped 4 bases and J dropped 6; count of bases not matched to a gene: 6. Germline V gene lookup returns CDR1 SGHTA and CDR2 FQGNSA. The CDR3 is 14 amino acids. In DNA, the CDR3 is TGTGCCAGCAGCTATGAGAGGACTAGCAATGAGCAGTTCTTC. Amino acid sequence: CASSYERTSNEQFF.

This clonotype was found a few times. The CDR3 coding sequence is TGTGCCAGCAGTTTTCTCAGACTAGCGCACACCGGGGAGCTGTTTTTT. It specifies CASSFLRLAHTGELFF. The chain joins TRBV6-5 to TRBJ2-2; 8 bases line up with TRBD2. V lost 4 bases and J lost 3; bases outside the gene matches: 7. The CDR3 has 16 residues. Germline V lookup: CDR1 MNHEY, CDR2 SVGAGI.

This clonotype was counted only a few times. The DNA of the CDR3 is TGTGCCAGCAGCTTGCTGGTACAGACGGTGAGCTCCTACGAGCAGTACTTC. Translation: CASSLLVQTVSSYEQYF. The chain has TRBV7-2 and TRBJ2-7; no reliable D call. Germline lookup yields CDR1 SGHTA and CDR2 FQGNSA. Trimming took 3 bases from V and 0 from J, leaving 18 bases between them. This CDR3 is 17 amino acids long.

The rearrangement links TRBV9 to TRBJ2-1; D is uncertain. The germline V gene encodes CDR1 SGDLS and CDR2 YYNGEE. The CDR3 runs 14 residues. The V end lost 3 bases, the J end lost 10 bases, and 17 bases lay between the germline ends. DNA of the CDR3: TGTGCCAGCAGCGCGGCCCTTGGTTTTGCAGAGCAGTTCTTC. Translation gives CASSAALGFAEQFF.

This chain connects TRBV7-2 to TRBJ2-7, with D possibly being TRBD1 (5 bases). This CDR3 region has 14 residues. V was pared by 1 base and J by 1 base, with 8 bases between. The germline V gene encodes CDR1 SGHTA and CDR2 FQGNSA. In nucleotides, the CDR3 is TGTGCCAGCAGCTTAGGGGGCTATTCCTACGAGCAGTACTTC. Encoded protein: CASSLGGYSYEQYF. The full variable domain, completed using reference TRBV7-2 and TRBJ2-7, is GAGVSQSPSNKVTEKGKDVELRCDPISGHTALYWYRQSLGQGLEFLIYFQGNSAPDKSGLPSDRFSAERTGGSVSTLTIQRTQQEDSAVYLCASSLGGYSYEQYFGPGTRLTVT.